This passage covers 20 T cell receptor beta chains from one sample sequenced in a study of T cells in Graves' hyperthyroidism and ophthalmopathy. RNA transcripts yielded amplified TCR beta CDR3 regions. During a first-round RT-PCR of the TCR CDR3, the HTBI primer set was used. TCRdb reanalysed the multiplex PCR reads using MiXCR and keeps one entry per CDR3 protein. Counted here are hundreds of thousands of distinct CDR3 sequences, 13% occurring once; the ten biggest clones make up around a tenth. Sequencing used blood. Every receptor here comes from a woman under 30 with Graves' hyperthyroidism.

The V call is TRBV9, the J call TRBJ2-1, with 11 bases fitting TRBD2. Germline trimming cut 5 bases from V and 4 bases from J; bases unmatched to any gene: 8. Germline CDR1 SGDLS, CDR2 YYNGEE. CDR3 length: 16 residues. The CDR3 sequence is CASSDTSGGPYNEQFF. The CDR3 DNA sequence: TGTGCCAGCAGTGACACTAGCGGGGGCCCTTACAATGAGCAGTTCTTC.

Of note for this clonotype: One end of the junction is discordant with germline, which a read error may explain. The chain links TRBV5-1 to TRBJ1-2; D perhaps matches TRBD1 (5 bases). This CDR3 is built from 14 residues. Germline CDR1 and CDR2: SGHRS and YFSETQ. The CDR3: CASTPGGAYYGYTF. CDR3 nucleotides: TGTGCCAGCACCCCGGGAGGGGCCTACTATGGCTACACCTTC.

This clonotype was seen a few times. The V gene is TRBV10-3, the J gene TRBJ2-7, with 8 bases matching TRBD1. Trimming cost V 4 bases and J 7 bases; bases outside gene matches: 12. The length of the CDR3 is 15 residues. Germline lookup yields CDR1 ENHRY and CDR2 SYGVKD. The CDR3 is CAISVDQGAPQEQYF. Written as DNA, the CDR3 is TGTGCCATCAGTGTGGACCAGGGGGCGCCTCAAGAGCAGTACTTC.

The J gene is TRBJ1-2, the V gene TRBV10-3; D may be TRBD1 (6 bases). Germline V CDR1 and CDR2: ENHRY, SYGVKD. V was shortened by 8 bases and J by 3 bases, with 13 bases between the two germline ends. The CDR3 consists of 13 residues. The CDR3, as DNA: TGTGCCATCGCCCCGGCAGGGGACTATGGCTACACCTTC. Translating gives CAIAPAGDYGYTF.

At least ten counts were recorded for this clonotype. This CDR3 is CASSPTPGLTNSYNEQFF. In DNA, the CDR3 is TGTGCCAGCAGCCCTACCCCGGGACTAACCAACTCCTACAATGAGCAGTTCTTC. The chain links TRBV6-1 to TRBJ2-1; 7 bases line up with TRBD2. CDR1 is MNHNS, CDR2 SASEGT, per germline. Unmatched junction bases numbered 14, after V lost 6 bases and J lost 0 bases. The CDR3 loop spans 18 amino acids.

The table lists this clonotype with many counts. The gene calls are TRBV20-1 and TRBJ2-5; tentatively, D is TRBD2 (5 bases). The CDR3 extends over 15 amino acids. Germline lookup yields CDR1 DFQATT and CDR2 SNEGSKA (reference sequence). The germline V and J ends were trimmed by 6 bases and 6 bases, with 23 bases remaining between them. The CDR3: CSARRPGNFEKTQYF. The CDR3 nucleotides are TGCAGTGCCCGGAGGCCGGGGAACTTCGAAAAGACCCAGTACTTC.

This clonotype was detected ten times or more. The J gene is TRBJ1-5, the V gene TRBV7-2; D is uncertain. This CDR3 spans 13 amino acids. CDR1 is SGHTA, CDR2 FQGNSA, per germline. V shed 3 bases and J shed 1 base, with 4 bases lying between them. The CDR3: CASSLVSNQPQHF. The CDR3, as DNA: TGTGCCAGCAGCTTGGTGAGCAATCAGCCCCAGCATTTT.

The chain is built from TRBV19 and TRBJ1-2, with 7 bases fitting TRBD1. Trimming removed 4 bases from V and 2 bases from J; junction bases left unmatched: 7. Germline lookup yields CDR1 LNHDA and CDR2 SQIVND (reference sequence). CDR3 length: 15 amino acids. The CDR3 reads CASSTDRVGNYGYTF. CDR3 coding DNA: TGTGCCAGTAGTACCGACAGGGTGGGGAACTATGGCTACACCTTC.

This clonotype appeared many times. The V call is TRBV20-1, the J call TRBJ2-2; D ambiguous. Germline V lookup: CDR1 DFQATT, CDR2 SNEGSKA (reference sequence). The CDR3 runs to 15 residues. Deletions cut 6 bases from V and 4 bases from J, with 18 bases between. The CDR3 protein is CSAEIGWWGTGELFF. CDR3 DNA: TGCAGTGCGGAGATCGGGTGGTGGGGCACCGGGGAGCTGTTTTTT.

This clonotype was picked up many times. The chain uses TRBV3-1 and TRBJ1-1; 9 nucleotides agree with TRBD1. The CDR3 has 16 residues. The V segment lost 2 bases and the J segment 3 bases; nucleotides outside the gene matches: 7. From germline, CDR1 is LGHDT and CDR2 YNNKEL (reference sequence). CDR3 region: CASSQQGTGSDTEAFF. CDR3 nucleotides: TGTGCCAGCAGCCAACAAGGGACAGGGTCGGACACTGAAGCTTTCTTT.

This clonotype showed up many times. The rearrangement joins TRBV28 to TRBJ2-3, with 15 bases fitting TRBD2. The germline gives CDR1 MDHEN, CDR2 SYDVKM. V shed 5 bases, J shed 4 bases, and the junction held 10 bases outside the gene matches. This CDR3 spans 18 amino acids. The CDR3 spells CASSRGLAGGEEADTQYF. The CDR3 nucleotides are TGTGCCAGCAGTAGGGGACTAGCGGGAGGAGAGGAAGCAGATACGCAGTATTTT.

Regarding this clonotype: This could be a read error, since a much larger clone is one nucleotide away. Without the conserved terminal phenylalanine or tryptophan, this CDR3 likely stems from a read error. V and J are TRBV28 and TRBJ2-3; 15 bases match TRBD2. The V gene's germline CDR1 is MDHEN and CDR2 SYDVKM. The CDR3 has 16 residues. V gave up 5 bases and J gave up 4 bases; unmatched junction bases: 4. Written as DNA, the CDR3 is TGTGCCAGCAGTGACGGACTAGCGGGAGGGCCAGATACGCAGTATCTT. Protein product: CASSDGLAGGPDTQYL.

This clonotype has a count of ten or more. The rearrangement links TRBV7-2 to TRBJ1-1; TRBD1 might be the D (5 bases). Per germline, CDR1 SGHTA and CDR2 FQGNSA. This CDR3 is built from 16 residues. Trimming removed 7 bases from V and 0 bases from J, with 18 bases in between. CDR3 nucleotide sequence: TGTGCCAGCACCCTGACAGTTTCCTACATGAACACTGAAGCTTTCTTT. Amino acid sequence: CASTLTVSYMNTEAFF.

This clonotype was counted at least ten times. The genes are TRBV29-1 and TRBJ1-2, with unresolved D. The V end was cut by 5 bases, the J end by 8 bases, with 9 bases between. Germline values: CDR1 SQVTM, CDR2 ANQGSEA. The CDR3 has 10 amino acids. The CDR3 protein is CSVLQDGYTF. CDR3 bases: TGCAGCGTTCTCCAGGACGGCTACACCTTC.

V is TRBV28 and J is TRBJ2-7; 11 nucleotides match TRBD2. CDR3 size: 16 residues. J gave up 3 bases and V 2 bases, and 6 bases lay outside the gene matches. Germline-derived CDR1 and CDR2 are MDHEN and SYDVKM. CDR3 sequence reads: CASSLAGLAGGYEQYF. In DNA, the CDR3 is TGTGCCAGCAGTTTAGCGGGGCTAGCGGGGGGCTACGAGCAGTACTTC. The variable domain in full, with the rest retrieved from reference TRBV28 and TRBJ2-7, is DVKVTQSSRYLVKRTGEKVFLECVQDMDHENMFWYRQDPGLGLRLIYFSYDVKMKEKGDIPEGYSVSREKKERFSLILESASTNQTSMYLCASSLAGLAGGYEQYFGPGTRLTVT.

Ten or more counts support this clonotype. The chain employs TRBV20-1 and TRBJ1-5; D remains unclear. CDR1 DFQATT and CDR2 SNEGSKA come from the germline V gene (reference sequence). V lost 3 bases to trimming and J lost 3 bases, with 9 bases between them. The CDR3 runs 13 residues. CDR3: CSASFGVNQPQHF. The CDR3 coding sequence is TGCAGTGCTAGTTTCGGGGTCAATCAGCCCCAGCATTTT.

This clonotype was seen repeatedly, ten times or more. The chain links TRBV28 to TRBJ2-1; possible D gene TRBD2, 7 bases. The CDR3 length is 17 residues. CDR1 and CDR2 (germline): MDHEN, SYDVKM. Trimming pared 7 bases from V and 1 base from J, leaving 20 bases between. The CDR3: CASTQGTGGFSYNEQFF. In DNA form, the CDR3 reads TGTGCCAGCACCCAGGGGACGGGAGGTTTTTCCTACAATGAGCAGTTCTTC. The full variable domain, in which reference TRBV28 and TRBJ2-1 provide the parts outside the CDR3, is DVKVTQSSRYLVKRTGEKVFLECVQDMDHENMFWYRQDPGLGLRLIYFSYDVKMKEKGDIPEGYSVSREKKERFSLILESASTNQTSMYLCASTQGTGGFSYNEQFFGPGTRLTVL.

This clonotype occurred many times. The V call is TRBV18, the J call TRBJ1-1, with no clear D. This CDR3 contains 13 residues. Germline V gene lookup returns CDR1 KGHSH and CDR2 LQKENI. Trimming pared 6 bases from V and 1 base from J, leaving 9 bases between. CDR3 DNA: TGTGCCAGCTCGCACGGGGAGAACACTGAAGCTTTCTTT. This sequence encodes CASSHGENTEAFF.

The chain couples TRBV14 to TRBJ1-3; tentatively, D is TRBD1 (5 bases). V lost 3 bases to trimming and J lost 2 bases, with 8 bases between them. Looked up from germline, CDR1 is SGHDN and CDR2 is FVKESK. CDR3 size: 14 residues. The CDR3 region is CASSQRDPGNTIYF. In nucleotides, the CDR3 is TGTGCCAGCAGCCAGAGGGACCCTGGAAACACCATATATTTT.

This clonotype appeared many times. The V gene is TRBV15, the J gene TRBJ1-5; 9 bases fit TRBD1. The CDR3 runs 14 residues. V was pared by 5 bases and J by 7 bases, with 6 bases of the junction left unmatched. Looked up from germline, CDR1 is LNHNV and CDR2 is YYDKDF (reference sequence). CDR3 region: CATSYTGGLQPQHF. In DNA, the CDR3 is TGTGCCACCAGCTATACAGGGGGCTTACAGCCCCAGCATTTT.